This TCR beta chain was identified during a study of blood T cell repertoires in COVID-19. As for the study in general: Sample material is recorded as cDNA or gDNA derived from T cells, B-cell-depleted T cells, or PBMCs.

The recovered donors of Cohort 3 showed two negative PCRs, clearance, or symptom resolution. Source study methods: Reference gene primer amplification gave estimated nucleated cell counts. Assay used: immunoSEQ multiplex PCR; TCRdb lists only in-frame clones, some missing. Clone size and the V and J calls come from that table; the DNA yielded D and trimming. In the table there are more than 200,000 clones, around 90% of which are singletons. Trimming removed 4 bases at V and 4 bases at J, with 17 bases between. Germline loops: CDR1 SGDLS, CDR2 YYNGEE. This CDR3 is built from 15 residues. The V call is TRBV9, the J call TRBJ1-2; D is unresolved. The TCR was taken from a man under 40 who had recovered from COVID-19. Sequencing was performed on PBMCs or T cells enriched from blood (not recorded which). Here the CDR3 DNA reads TGTGCCAGCAGCACCGAACCGACCAGAGGCTATGGCTACACCTTC. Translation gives CASSTEPTRGYGYTF. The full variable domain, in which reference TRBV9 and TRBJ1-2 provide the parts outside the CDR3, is DSGVTQTPKHLITATGQRVTLRCSPRSGDLSVYWYQQSLDQGLQFLIQYYNGEERAKGNILERFSAQQFPDLHSELNLSSLELGDSALYFCASSTEPTRGYGYTFGSGTRLTVV.